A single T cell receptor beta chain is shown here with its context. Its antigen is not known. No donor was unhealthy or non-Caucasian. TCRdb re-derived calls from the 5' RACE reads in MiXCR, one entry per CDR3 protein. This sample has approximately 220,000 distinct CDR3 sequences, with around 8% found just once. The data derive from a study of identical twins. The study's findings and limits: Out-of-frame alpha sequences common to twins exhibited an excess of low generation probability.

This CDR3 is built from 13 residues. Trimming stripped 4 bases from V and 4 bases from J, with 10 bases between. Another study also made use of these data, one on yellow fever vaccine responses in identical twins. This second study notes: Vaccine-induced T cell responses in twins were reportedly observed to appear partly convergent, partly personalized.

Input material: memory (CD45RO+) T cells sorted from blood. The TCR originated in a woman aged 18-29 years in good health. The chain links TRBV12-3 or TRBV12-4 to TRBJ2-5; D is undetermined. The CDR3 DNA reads TGTGCCAGCAGTTCCTTGCCGCTAGAGACCCAGTACTTC. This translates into CASSSLPLETQYF.